Below are 12 T cell receptor beta chains sequenced from a single sample in a study of CD8 T cells in Susac syndrome. RNA amounts of 0.5 to 1 ug underwent reverse transcription with random hexamers. Using its own MiXCR run on the immunoSEQ multiplex PCR reads, TCRdb lists one record per CDR3 protein. Here the sample spans approximately 180,000 distinct CDR3 sequences, 80% to 95% being singletons. Sequences were obtained from CD4+ T cells from PBMCs. The origin of the receptors is a human donor with multiple sclerosis.

V and J are TRBV11-2 and TRBJ1-1; D is undetermined. V was trimmed by 0 bases and J by 8 bases, leaving 10 bases between them. The germline V gene has CDR1 SGHAT and CDR2 FQNNGV. The length of the CDR3 is 13 residues. CDR3 in DNA: TGTGCCAGCAGCTTAGATATGTGGGCGGAAGCTTTCTTT. Protein: CASSLDMWAEAFF.

A single count supports this clonotype. The CDR3 here is CASSPSGRWNIQYF. CDR3 coding DNA: TGTGCCAGCAGCCCCTCTGGTCGTTGGAACATTCAGTACTTC. The chain links TRBV7-2 to TRBJ2-4, with D unresolved. Germline lookup yields CDR1 SGHTA and CDR2 FQGNSA. The V and J ends lost 5 bases and 7 bases respectively, with 15 bases between them. The CDR3 sequence is 14 residues long.

The gene calls are TRBV5-4 and TRBJ2-3; 8 nucleotides line up with TRBD1. This CDR3 has 13 amino acids. Germline V CDR1 and CDR2: SGHNT, YYREEE (reference sequence). J was trimmed by 6 bases and V by 1 base; bases with no gene match: 1. The CDR3 here is CASSLQGADTQYF. In DNA, the CDR3 is TGTGCCAGCAGCTTGCAGGGGGCTGATACGCAGTATTTT.

The J gene is TRBJ2-1, the V gene TRBV2, with a weak D call TRBD2 (6 bases). The CDR3 totals 20 residues. Germline-derived CDR1 and CDR2 are SNHLY and FYNNEI. V was cut by 2 bases and J by 5 bases, with 28 bases left in between. The DNA of the CDR3 is TGTGCCAGCAGTGAACTCCCGGGGATTTACCTAGCGTCCACCGACAATGAGCAGTTCTTC. This encodes CASSELPGIYLASTDNEQFF.

This clonotype was counted between two and nine times. The CDR3 loop is CASSLLGGGQETQYF. The CDR3 region has the DNA TGTGCCAGCAGTTTATTAGGGGGGGGCCAAGAGACCCAGTACTTC. J is TRBJ2-5 and V is TRBV27; perhaps TRBD2 as D (7 bases). The germline V and J ends were trimmed by 1 base and 1 base, with 10 bases remaining between them. The germline gives CDR1 MNHEY, CDR2 SMNVEV (reference sequence). The CDR3 consists of 15 residues.

This chain connects TRBV20-1 to TRBJ2-2; 12 bases align to TRBD2. The CDR3 loop spans 16 amino acids. The ends lost 1 base at V and 2 bases at J; junction bases unmatched: 2. Per germline, CDR1 DFQATT and CDR2 SNEGSKA (reference sequence). The CDR3 loop reads CSARGGLAGNTGELFF. CDR3 sequence (DNA): TGCAGTGCTAGAGGGGGACTAGCGGGTAACACCGGGGAGCTGTTTTTT.

The genes are TRBV12-3 or TRBV12-4 and TRBJ2-7; D not resolved. The CDR3 contains 12 residues. Trimming left V 6 bases short and J 0 bases short, with 6 bases between. The CDR3 loop is CASRTNSYEQYF. The CDR3 DNA reads as TGTGCCAGCAGGACCAACTCCTACGAGCAGTACTTC.

This sequence joins TRBV29-1 and TRBJ2-1; unclear D gene. Germline loops: CDR1 SQVTM, CDR2 ANQGSEA. The CDR3 loop spans 13 amino acids. V lost 6 bases and J 3 bases, leaving 12 bases between the germline ends. DNA for the CDR3: TGCAGCGTGGCGTCGACCATCTACAATGAGCAGTTCTTC. It codes for CSVASTIYNEQFF.

V is TRBV19 and J is TRBJ2-1; 8 bases are shared with TRBD2. The CDR3 runs 14 residues. Looked up from germline, CDR1 is LNHDA and CDR2 is SQIVND (reference sequence). The J segment lost 10 bases and the V segment lost 7 bases, leaving 12 bases of the junction unmatched. In DNA, the CDR3 is TGTGCCAGTACGGGGATAGCGGGGCGCAGCGAGCAGTTCTTC. This translates into CASTGIAGRSEQFF.

The chain recombines TRBV11-2 with TRBJ2-5; D call uncertain. Trimming removed 0 bases from V and 2 bases from J, with 10 bases in between. Germline assignment: CDR1 SGHAT and CDR2 FQNNGV. The CDR3 has 15 amino acids. The chain's CDR3 is CASSLEGNLQETQYF. Written as DNA, the CDR3 is TGTGCCAGCAGCTTAGAAGGTAACCTTCAAGAGACCCAGTACTTC. Based on the CDR3 plus reference TRBV11-2 and TRBJ2-5, the full variable domain is EAGVAQSPRYKIIEKRQSVAFWCNPISGHATLYWYQQILGQGPKLLIQFQNNGVVDDSQLPKDRFSAERLKGVDSTLKIQPAKLEDSAVYLCASSLEGNLQETQYFGPGTRLLVL.

The chain combines TRBV18 with TRBJ2-5, with 11 bases lining up with TRBD2. The germline V gene encodes CDR1 KGHSH and CDR2 LQKENI. This CDR3 is built from 17 residues. The V and J ends lost 4 bases and 1 base, in that order; junction bases with no gene match: 8. CDR3 sequence: CASSLYRLAGSQETQYF. In DNA form, the CDR3 reads TGTGCCAGCTCACTCTATCGACTAGCGGGGAGCCAAGAGACCCAGTACTTC.

V is TRBV9 and J is TRBJ2-3, with D perhaps TRBD2 (6 bases). V shed 0 bases and J shed 5 bases, with 16 bases lying between them. The CDR3 consists of 16 residues. Germline assignment: CDR1 SGDLS and CDR2 YYNGEE. CDR3 bases: TGTGCCAGCAGCGTAGGAGCAGGGAGGCTCGTAGATACGCAGTATTTT. The encoded protein is CASSVGAGRLVDTQYF.